The 21 T cell receptor beta chains below come from one sample, sequenced in a study of blood T cells in healthy people across ages. A J-beta primer mix and a sample-barcoded 5' primer were used in a second PCR of roughly 7 to 12 cycles. MiXCR, applied by TCRdb to the 5' RACE reads, yields one record per CDR3 protein. Of fewer than 950,000 distinct CDR3 sequences listed, about 36% are singletons. Sequences were obtained from blood. These receptor sequences come from a man aged 18 to 35 in good health.

The CDR3 spells CASSFSGGALGGELFF. The CDR3 coding sequence is TGTGCCAGCAGCTTTAGCGGGGGGGCCTTGGGCGGGGAGCTGTTTTTT. This rearrangement joins TRBV7-2 to TRBJ2-2; 11 bases align to TRBD2. J lost 7 bases, V lost 3 bases, and 7 bases had no gene match. Germline V lookup: CDR1 SGHTA, CDR2 FQGNSA. There are 16 residues in the CDR3. Full variable domain (remainder filled in from reference TRBV7-2 and TRBJ2-2): GAGVSQSPSNKVTEKGKDVELRCDPISGHTALYWYRQSLGQGLEFLIYFQGNSAPDKSGLPSDRFSAERTGGSVSTLTIQRTQQEDSAVYLCASSFSGGALGGELFFGEGSRLTVL.

The chain recombines TRBV7-3 with TRBJ1-2; D unresolved. The CDR3 extends over 16 amino acids. The germline V gene has CDR1 SGHTA and CDR2 FQGTGA. V lost 1 base to trimming and J lost 4 bases, with 16 bases between them. The chain's CDR3 is CASSLKGLNSLYGYTF. The CDR3 DNA is TGTGCCAGCAGCTTAAAGGGCCTCAATTCCCTCTATGGCTACACCTTC.

This clonotype turned up a few times. This chain uses TRBV6-5 with TRBJ1-1; D not certain. The CDR3 extends over 14 amino acids. The V end lost 7 bases, the J end lost 1 base, and 13 bases lay between the germline ends. Germline CDR1 is MNHEY and CDR2 is SVGAGI. CDR3 coding DNA: TGTGCCAGCAAGAGGTCCGCTCCGAACACTGAAGCTTTCTTT. Its protein product is CASKRSAPNTEAFF.

V is TRBV11-2 and J is TRBJ1-1, with 9 bases identical to TRBD1. The ends lost 5 bases at V and 0 bases at J; junction bases unmatched: 10. The CDR3 contains 17 residues. The germline V gene encodes CDR1 SGHAT and CDR2 FQNNGV. As DNA, the CDR3 is TGTGCCAGCAGCCAGACCCCACAGGGGGCCCTGAACACTGAAGCTTTCTTT. Translated, it gives CASSQTPQGALNTEAFF.

Only a few counts were recorded for this clonotype. This chain connects TRBV4-3 to TRBJ2-5; 9 bases are shared with TRBD2. This CDR3 contains 14 residues. Trimming at V came to 3 bases and at J to 2 bases, leaving 1 base not matched to a gene. Looked up from germline, CDR1 is LGHNA and CDR2 is YSLEER. The CDR3 coding sequence is TGCGCCAGCAGCCACCTAGCGGGGCAAGAGACCCAGTACTTC. Translation: CASSHLAGQETQYF.

This clonotype was seen only once. The chain has TRBV7-9 and TRBJ2-7; 10 nucleotides line up with TRBD1. The DNA matches TRBJ2-4 better at its end, which makes the J call doubtful. The CDR3 contains 16 residues. In germline, CDR1 is SEHNR, CDR2 FQNEAQ (reference sequence). In nucleotides, the CDR3 is TGTGCCAGCAGTCCACAGACCGGGACAGGGGCAAACATTCAGTACTTC. Protein sequence: CASSPQTGTGANIQYF.

There are a few counts of this clonotype. J is TRBJ2-1 and V is TRBV5-1, with D perhaps being TRBD1 or TRBD2 (5 bases each). V was shortened by 2 bases and J by 9 bases, with 15 bases between the two germline ends. Germline values: CDR1 SGHRS, CDR2 YFSETQ. This CDR3 comprises 14 residues. The CDR3 sequence is CASSLVRDGSEQFF. CDR3 sequence (DNA): TGCGCCAGCAGCTTAGTCAGGGACGGCAGTGAGCAGTTCTTC.

The gene calls are TRBV6-2 or TRBV6-3 and TRBJ2-1, with D tentatively TRBD1 (5 bases). Trimming stripped 4 bases from V and 8 bases from J, with 9 bases between. The CDR3 runs to 12 residues. From germline, CDR1 is MNHEY and CDR2 SVGEGT. DNA of the CDR3: TGTGCCAGCAGTTCCTGGGGCTATGAGCAGTTCTTC. It is translated as CASSSWGYEQFF.

The chain carries TRBV27 and TRBJ2-5; tentative D call: TRBD2 (6 bases). CDR3 length: 15 amino acids. Germline V gene data show CDR1 as MNHEY and CDR2 as SMNVEV (reference sequence). The V end was cut by 6 bases, the J end by 4 bases, with 18 bases between. CDR3 in DNA: TGTGCCAGCAGACCTCTAGCGATGGGAAGAGAGACCCAGTACTTC. As protein: CASRPLAMGRETQYF.

V is TRBV7-2 and J is TRBJ2-3, with D possibly called TRBD1 or TRBD2 (5 bases each). The V and J ends lost 3 bases and 4 bases respectively, with 11 bases between them. The CDR3 spans 14 residues. Germline V lookup: CDR1 SGHTA, CDR2 FQGNSA. The CDR3 loop is CASSLDGAADTQYF. DNA for the CDR3: TGTGCCAGCAGCTTGGACGGGGCCGCAGATACGCAGTATTTT. Supplemented by reference TRBV7-2 and TRBJ2-3, the full variable domain reads GAGVSQSPSNKVTEKGKDVELRCDPISGHTALYWYRQSLGQGLEFLIYFQGNSAPDKSGLPSDRFSAERTGGSVSTLTIQRTQQEDSAVYLCASSLDGAADTQYFGPGTRLTVL.

The chain links TRBV4-1 to TRBJ2-5, with D maybe TRBD1 (6 bases). The CDR3 is 14 amino acids. Germline CDR1 reads MGHRA; CDR2 reads YSYEKL. V was trimmed by 5 bases and J by 2 bases, leaving 12 bases between them. CDR3 protein: CASSAQQGQETQYF. DNA for the CDR3: TGCGCCAGCAGCGCACAACAGGGTCAAGAGACCCAGTACTTC.

V gene TRBV15 combines with J gene TRBJ2-1; D not resolved. The CDR3 loop spans 16 amino acids. CDR1 LNHNV and CDR2 YYDKDF come from the germline V gene (reference sequence). V was pared by 0 bases and J by 7 bases, with 16 bases between. The CDR3 nucleotides read TGTGCCACCAGCAGAGATCCGGGCCTAAGCCGGAATGAGCAGTTCTTC. This translates into CATSRDPGLSRNEQFF.

This clonotype has a handful of counts. The V and J genes are TRBV20-1 and TRBJ1-5, with a possible D match to TRBD1 (6 bases). The CDR3 runs 18 residues. V was clipped by 5 bases and J by 3 bases, with 26 bases between them. Germline lookup yields CDR1 DFQATT and CDR2 SNEGSKA (reference sequence). CDR3 DNA sequence: TGCAGTGCTCGGGGGGGGCAGCTGGTCGGTGTGAACAATCAGCCCCAGCATTTT. Amino acids: CSARGGQLVGVNNQPQHF.

The chain joins TRBV11-2 to TRBJ2-3; no definite D call. Germline CDR1 reads SGHAT; CDR2 reads FQNNGV. CDR3 length equals 15 residues. Trimming removed 3 bases from V and 0 bases from J, with 10 bases in between. The CDR3 bases are TGTGCCAGCAGCTTTGTCCCTTTAAGCACAGATACGCAGTATTTT. It specifies CASSFVPLSTDTQYF.

This clonotype occurred a few times. The chain recombines TRBV4-3 with TRBJ2-4; D is unresolved. Near its end, the DNA agrees better with TRBJ2-5, so the J call may be wrong. CDR3 length: 14 amino acids. The V gene's germline CDR1 is LGHNA and CDR2 YSLEER. CDR3 sequence (DNA): TGCGCCAGCAGCGTAGGAGCCAACGAAGAGACCCAGTACTTC. As protein: CASSVGANEETQYF.

The V call is TRBV15, the J call TRBJ2-1; D is perhaps TRBD2 (6 bases). Germline loops: CDR1 LNHNV, CDR2 YYDKDF (reference sequence). CDR3 length: 12 residues. V was clipped by 4 bases and J by 5 bases, with 6 bases between them. The DNA for the CDR3 is TGTGCCACCAGCACGGGAGACAATGAGCAGTTCTTC. This translates into CATSTGDNEQFF.

This clonotype has a handful of counts. The V gene is TRBV9, the J gene TRBJ1-2; TRBD1 might be the D (6 bases). Germline assignment: CDR1 SGDLS and CDR2 YYNGEE. Trimming stripped 2 bases from V and 10 bases from J, with 18 bases between. This CDR3 spans 14 amino acids. The chain's CDR3 is CASSVGGPGGDYTF. In nucleotides, the CDR3 is TGTGCCAGCAGCGTTGGGGGCCCCGGAGGGGACTACACCTTC.

This clonotype was seen a handful of times. This chain connects TRBV20-1 to TRBJ2-7; the D gene could be TRBD1 or TRBD2 (5 bases each). V dropped 6 bases and J dropped 0 bases, with 18 bases sitting between them. The CDR3 spans 15 residues. Germline loops: CDR1 DFQATT, CDR2 SNEGSKA (reference sequence). DNA for the CDR3: TGCAGTGCCCGAGGGGACCCATTCCCCTCCTACGAGCAGTACTTC. This sequence encodes CSARGDPFPSYEQYF.

This clonotype was seen a few times. The chain combines TRBV9 with TRBJ1-2; D unresolved. The V end lost 0 bases, the J end lost 2 bases, and 17 bases lay between the germline ends. CDR1 and CDR2 (germline): SGDLS, YYNGEE. This CDR3 has 17 amino acids. CDR3 in amino acids: CASSVDSRPEINYGYTF. The CDR3 bases are TGTGCCAGCAGCGTAGACTCCCGGCCGGAGATAAACTATGGCTACACCTTC. The entire variable domain, with the rest obtained from reference TRBV9 and TRBJ1-2, is as follows: DSGVTQTPKHLITATGQRVTLRCSPRSGDLSVYWYQQSLDQGLQFLIQYYNGEERAKGNILERFSAQQFPDLHSELNLSSLELGDSALYFCASSVDSRPEINYGYTFGSGTRLTVV.

The chain employs TRBV27 and TRBJ2-3, with no clear D. This CDR3 has 15 residues. Germline lookup yields CDR1 MNHEY and CDR2 SMNVEV (reference sequence). Trimming stripped 5 bases from V and 2 bases from J, with 14 bases between. The CDR3, as DNA: TGTGCCAGCAGTGCAGTGCAGCTCCACACAGATACGCAGTATTTT. Residues: CASSAVQLHTDTQYF.

The chain links TRBV5-1 to TRBJ1-1; D is unresolved. The V end was cut by 4 bases, the J end by 1 base, with 14 bases between. The CDR3 is 15 amino acids. CDR1 is SGHRS and CDR2 is YFSETQ in the germline V gene. Written as DNA, the CDR3 is TGCGCCAGCAGCGGTCGGGAGGGAAGGAACACTGAAGCTTTCTTT. Protein product: CASSGREGRNTEAFF.